This T cell receptor (beta chain) was observed in a study of shared clonotypes between healthy human individuals. Concerning this clone itself: Its antigen is currently unknown.

The study's findings and limits: Relative to their counterparts shared across all four donors, non-shared clonotypes exhibited diminished generation probabilities. Large sequencing depth failed to make sorted-subset sequencing complete, rarefaction showed.

As handled by the study authors: ImmunoSEQ output held junction-only sequences without quality scores, so filtering differed. Assay used: immunoSEQ multiplex PCR; TCRdb lists only in-frame clones, some missing. That table gives V, J and clone size, and the DNA gave D and trimming. The repertoire consists of over a million clones, with around 98.5% occurring once and the leading ten covering 0.36%. The source of this sequence is a man aged 30-40 years in good health. The specimen sequenced was naive CD4+ T cells sorted from blood. Subset of the sample: CD45RA+ positively selected.

CDR3 residues: CASTLEGGDYRYNEQFF. As DNA, the CDR3 is TGTGCCAGCACCCTTGAGGGGGGGGACTACCGATACAATGAGCAGTTCTTC. The chain has TRBV7-9 and TRBJ2-1; possible D gene TRBD2, 7 bases. V was shortened by 7 bases and J by 4 bases, with 23 bases between the two germline ends. Germline V gene sequence: CDR1 SEHNR, CDR2 FQNEAQ (reference sequence). This CDR3 region has 17 residues.